The rows below give T cell receptor beta chains drawn from one sample of a study of molecular identifiers for immune sequencing clone quantification. TCRdb recomputed calls from the PCR reads with MiXCR, one row per CDR3 protein. This table has 490,000 or so distinct CDR3 sequences, about a quarter appearing once. The specimen was naive CD8+ T cells from blood, with Jurkat cell RNA spiked in. These TCRs come from a human donor in good health. Some libraries in this study had Jurkat cell RNA spiked in. Both conserved end residues are part of each CDR3. D genes are given only for firm matches. A row's size may be missing; if present it is once, few, many or a size class.

>TRBV7-9|.|TRBJ2-4|TRBD1|14
CASSNRDRGNIQYF
TGTGCCAGCAGCAACCGGGACAGGGGAAACATTCAGTACTTC
>TRBV6-2/TRBV6-3|many|TRBJ1-1|.|13
CASSYSIGTEAFF
TGTGCCAGCAGTTACTCGATCGGGACTGAAGCTTTCTTT
>TRBV18|.|TRBJ2-7|TRBD2|15
CASSPPLAENYEQYF
TGTGCCAGCTCACCACCCCTAGCGGAGAACTACGAGCAGTACTTC
>TRBV5-4|many|TRBJ2-7|.|14
CASSPKDVVYEQYF
TGTGCCAGCAGCCCTAAAGATGTAGTCTACGAGCAGTACTTC
>TRBV9|.|TRBJ1-2|.|12
CASSVDRYGCTF
TGTGCCAGCAGCGTAGACCGCTATGGCTGCACCTTC
>TRBV20-1|few|TRBJ2-7|TRBD2|19
CSARGWTSGSIREMYEQYF
TGCAGTGCTAGAGGCTGGACTAGCGGGAGTATTAGAGAGATGTACGAGCAGTACTTC
>TRBV15|many|TRBJ1-4|.|13
CATRAATNEKLFF
TGTGCCACCAGGGCTGCAACTAATGAAAAACTGTTTTTT
>TRBV3-1|few|TRBJ1-3|.|15
CASSQTGTDGNTIYF
TGTGCCAGCAGCCAAACAGGGACGGATGGAAACACCATATATTTT
>TRBV6-5|.|TRBJ2-1|.|17
CASSYSFPVDGYNEQFF
TGTGCCAGCAGTTACTCGTTTCCTGTCGACGGATACAATGAGCAGTTCTTC
>TRBV25-1|few|TRBJ2-7|.|12
CASSEFLYEQYF
TGTGCCAGCAGTGAATTCTTATACGAGCAGTACTTC
>TRBV2|few|TRBJ2-3|TRBD2|16
CASSDGRGGDPDTQYF
TGTGCCAGCAGTGACGGGCGGGGGGGAGATCCAGATACGCAGTATTTT
>TRBV7-9|few|TRBJ1-1|.|14
CASSLVVRPTEAFF
TGTGCCAGCAGCTTAGTTGTTCGACCAACTGAAGCTTTCTTT
>TRBV12-3/TRBV12-4|.|TRBJ2-1|TRBD2|16
CASSPFGLVAYNEQFF
TGTGCCAGCAGTCCCTTCGGACTAGTCGCCTACAATGAGCAGTTCTTC
>TRBV20-1|few|TRBJ2-3|TRBD2|15
CSARVGIAGVNTQYF
TGCAGTGCTAGAGTAGGGATAGCGGGAGTAAATACGCAGTATTTT
>TRBV10-3|.|TRBJ1-1|TRBD1|13
CAIRGTVNTEAFF
TGTGCCATCAGGGGGACAGTGAACACTGAAGCTTTCTTT
>TRBV4-3|many|TRBJ2-7|.|15
CASSQDRSTSYEQYF
TGCGCCAGCAGCCAAGATAGATCAACTTCCTACGAGCAGTACTTC
>TRBV4-3|.|TRBJ2-7|.|14
CASSQGVTSYEQYF
TGCGCCAGCAGCCAAGGGGTCACCTCCTACGAGCAGTACTTC
>TRBV4-2|.|TRBJ2-7|.|14
CASSPDGASYEPYF
TGTGCCAGCAGCCCAGATGGGGCAAGCTACGAGCCGTACTTC
>TRBV14|few|TRBJ2-5|TRBD2|18
CASSQEGLAGPYQETQYF
TGTGCCAGCAGCCAAGAGGGACTAGCGGGACCGTACCAAGAGACCCAGTACTTC
>TRBV18|few|TRBJ2-1|TRBD2|18
CASSPVYFSGSGRDEQFF
TGTGCCAGCTCACCAGTCTACTTTAGCGGGAGCGGTAGGGATGAGCAGTTCTTC
>TRBV25-1|few|TRBJ1-6|TRBD1|13
CASSDRGGSPLHF
TGTGCCAGCAGCGACAGGGGAGGCTCACCCCTCCACTTT
>TRBV11-2|.|TRBJ2-3|.|17
CASSLKQWPLVPDTQYF
TGTGCCAGCAGCTTAAAGCAGTGGCCGTTAGTCCCAGATACGCAGTATTTT
>TRBV9|.|TRBJ1-6|.|15
CASSPPGGNNSPLHF
TGTGCCAGCAGCCCCCCGGGGGGGAATAATTCACCCCTCCACTTT
>TRBV7-2|many|TRBJ2-3|TRBD2|16
CASSLRLAGGGDTQYF
TGTGCCAGCAGCTTAAGGCTAGCGGGGGGGGGAGATACGCAGTATTTT
>TRBV4-3|.|TRBJ2-7|TRBD1|13
CASSQGSGGEQYF
TGCGCCAGCAGCCAAGGATCAGGGGGCGAGCAGTACTTC
>TRBV27|.|TRBJ1-5|TRBD1|17
CASSPLLLGDRVQPQHF
TGTGCCAGCAGCCCCCTTCTCCTGGGGGACAGGGTGCAGCCCCAGCATTTT
>TRBV7-9|many|TRBJ2-4|.|15
CASSTAGLAKNIQYF
TGTGCCAGCAGCACCGCAGGGTTAGCCAAAAACATTCAGTACTTC
>TRBV27|.|TRBJ2-7|TRBD2|15
CASSLFPSGRYEQYF
TGTGCCAGCAGTTTATTCCCTAGCGGGAGGTACGAGCAGTACTTC
>TRBV30|.|TRBJ2-1|TRBD2|15
CAWSGTSGGVDEQFF
TGTGCCTGGAGTGGGACTAGCGGGGGGGTCGATGAGCAGTTCTTC
>TRBV7-2|many|TRBJ2-1|.|16
CASTRDIAGIYNEQFF
TGTGCCAGCACCCGAGATATTGCGGGGATTTACAATGAGCAGTTCTTC
>TRBV15|.|TRBJ2-3|.|18
CATSSPTWTFPSGDTQYF
TGTGCCACCAGCAGTCCCACTTGGACTTTCCCCTCGGGAGATACGCAGTATTTT
>TRBV29-1|few|TRBJ2-1|.|15
CSGEGGPSSYNEQFF
TGCAGCGGCGAGGGGGGTCCCAGCTCCTACAATGAGCAGTTCTTC
>TRBV20-1|few|TRBJ2-7|.|16
CSARDPSRARAYEQYF
TGCAGTGCTAGAGATCCTTCCAGGGCGAGGGCCTACGAGCAGTACTTC
>TRBV29-1|.|TRBJ2-2|.|12
CSAVREAGEPFF
TGCAGCGCGGTTAGGGAGGCCGGGGAGCCGTTTTTT
>TRBV7-9|.|TRBJ1-1|.|14
CASSLDSLGTEAFF
TGTGCCAGCAGCTTAGACTCATTAGGAACTGAAGCTTTCTTT
>TRBV13|.|TRBJ1-4|.|14
CASSFRTESEKLVF
TGTGCCAGCAGCTTTCGGACTGAGAGTGAAAAACTGGTTTTT
>TRBV12-5|few|TRBJ1-1|.|18
CASGFPDRRAGGNTEAFF
TGTGCTAGTGGTTTCCCGGACCGACGGGCGGGCGGTAACACTGAAGCTTTCTTT
>TRBV27|few|TRBJ2-3|.|17
CASSLLGPAGNPDTQYF
TGTGCCAGCAGTTTATTGGGCCCGGCAGGGAACCCAGATACGCAGTATTTT
>TRBV7-6|.|TRBJ2-7|.|14
CASSAGHPSYEQYF
TGTGCCAGCAGCGCCGGACACCCCTCCTACGAGCAGTACTTC
>TRBV19|many|TRBJ2-3|.|18
CASSIRGSRTSVTDTQYF
TGTGCCAGTAGTATACGTGGCTCCCGGACCTCAGTCACAGATACGCAGTATTTT
>TRBV28|few|TRBJ2-5|.|16
CASSLLGQGPQETQYF
TGTGCCAGCAGTTTATTAGGCCAGGGGCCTCAAGAGACCCAGTACTTC
>TRBV19|.|TRBJ2-7|.|13
CASREDKTYEQYF
TGCGCCAGTAGAGAGGACAAAACCTACGAGCAGTACTTC
>TRBV12-3/TRBV12-4|few|TRBJ1-4|.|13
CATRDAYGMELFF
TGTGCCACCCGTGACGCGTATGGGATGGAACTGTTTTTT
>TRBV6-5|.|TRBJ2-7|.|16
CASSYDSARGFYEQYF
TGTGCCAGCAGTTACGACTCAGCTAGGGGGTTTTACGAGCAGTACTTC
>TRBV30|.|TRBJ2-1|TRBD2|15
CAWSVLRGFRNEQFF
TGTGCCTGGAGTGTTTTGCGGGGGTTTCGCAATGAGCAGTTCTTC
>TRBV7-2|.|TRBJ2-3|TRBD2|18
CASSLVGVLAGGQDTQYF
TGTGCCAGCAGCTTAGTGGGAGTACTAGCGGGGGGGCAAGATACGCAGTATTTT
>TRBV4-3|once|TRBJ2-7|.|15
CASSQDLGYSYEQYF
TGCGCCAGCAGCCAAGATCTCGGTTACTCCTACGAGCAGTACTTC
>TRBV7-8|many|TRBJ2-7|.|13
CASSPPLRDEQYF
TGTGCCAGCAGCCCCCCCCTCCGGGACGAGCAGTACTTC
>TRBV27|few|TRBJ2-7|TRBD1|14
CASSRTGLVYEQYF
TGTGCCAGCAGTAGGACAGGTCTTGTCTACGAGCAGTACTTC
>TRBV4-2|few|TRBJ2-3|TRBD2|15
CASSLAGAITDTQYF
TGTGCCAGCAGCCTAGCGGGAGCTATCACAGATACGCAGTATTTT
>TRBV27|few|TRBJ1-1|.|15
CASSPHGGPGTEAFF
TGTGCCAGCAGTCCTCACGGAGGGCCGGGGACTGAAGCTTTCTTT
>TRBV6-5|many|TRBJ1-6|.|13
CASSYSTNSPLHF
TGTGCCAGCAGTTACTCAACAAATTCACCCCTCCACTTT